These T cell receptor beta chains were read from a single sample in a study of blood T cell repertoires in COVID-19. The table came from immunoSEQ multiplex PCR; TCRdb's copy has only in-frame clones and leaves some out. Of roughly 500,000 clones listed, 80% to 90% are singletons. The sequenced sample was peripheral blood. The receptor set was obtained from a man aged 18 to 29 with COVID-19, enrolled during active disease. CDR3s include the opening cysteine and the closing phenylalanine or tryptophan. The D gene is left open where the match is weak.

d_call	j_call	v_call	cdr3_aa
TRBD2	TRBJ2-5	TRBV11-2	CASSLGTSGYRSKTQYF
-	TRBJ2-7	TRBV6-5	CASKTSSYEQYF
-	TRBJ1-4	TRBV6-5	CASSYEEGYEKLFF
-	TRBJ1-1	TRBV2	CASSVGQLNTEAFF
TRBD2	TRBJ2-7	TRBV30	CAWERDSYEQYF
TRBD2	TRBJ2-7	TRBV30	CAWWSRLAGREQYF
TRBD2	TRBJ2-3	TRBV5-3	CARSRPMGLAGAATDTQYF
TRBD1	TRBJ1-5	TRBV2	CASSRRQGAYQPQHF
-	TRBJ1-5	TRBV2	CASSAVAGVRQPQHF
TRBD1	TRBJ2-1	TRBV4-1	CASSQGGRGLSYNEQFF
-	TRBJ2-1	TRBV5-8	CASSPLSGLSYNEQFF
TRBD2	TRBJ2-1	TRBV9	CASSVGARGRENEQFF
-	TRBJ2-3	TRBV11-2	CASSSDLDTQYF
-	TRBJ2-5	TRBV9	CASSETTGWAQYF
-	TRBJ2-1	TRBV11-2	CASSVRARSYNEQFF
TRBD2	TRBJ2-7	TRBV6-4	CASSLLAGGLSSYEQYF
TRBD2	TRBJ2-5	TRBV11-2	CASSLGLRGGFGETQYF
-	TRBJ2-2	TRBV6-6	CASSYSTGVTGELFF
TRBD1	TRBJ2-7	TRBV2	CASSATGERYEQYF
TRBD2	TRBJ2-7	TRBV7-2	CASSSPLGLADEQYF
-	TRBJ1-5	TRBV29-1	CSVRTAGSHQPQHF
TRBD2	TRBJ2-5	TRBV15	CATSKGLAGGNQETQYF
-	TRBJ2-7	TRBV27	CASSPGEARGQYF
-	TRBJ1-2	TRBV18	CASSPPMDTLPAGYTF
-	TRBJ2-3	TRBV7-7	CASSSGLGADTQYF
TRBD2	TRBJ2-5	TRBV3-1/TRBV3-2	CASSQGDLAGGKETQYF
-	TRBJ1-5	TRBV4-2	CASSQDFRENQPQHF